The rows below give T cell receptor beta chains drawn from one sample of a study of technical replicates of blood from several donors. Method: immunoSEQ multiplex PCR; TCRdb's copy keeps in-frame clones and lacks some. Among 60,000 to 95,000 clones listed, 90% to 95% were seen once. The sequenced sample was T cells isolated from PBMCs. These receptor sequences come from a human donor in good health. Some clones in this sample may be carry-over from other donors' samples. The CDR3 runs from the conserved cysteine through the conserved F or W. The order of the fields is J gene, V gene, clone size, D gene, CDR3 DNA, CDR3 protein. The D gene is left open where the match is weak. The size of a clone is reported for some rows only, either as once, few or many, or as a class for expanded clones.

j_call: TRBJ1-1
v_call: TRBV6-1
clone_size: NA
d_call: NA
cdr3_nt: TGTGCCAGCAGTCTGCGGGTGACTGAAGCTTTCTTT
cdr3_aa: CASSLRVTEAFF

j_call: TRBJ2-7
v_call: TRBV27
clone_size: NA
d_call: TRBD2
cdr3_nt: TGTGCCAGCAGTTCCCCCAGACTAGCATACGAGCAGTACTTC
cdr3_aa: CASSSPRLAYEQYF

j_call: TRBJ1-5
v_call: TRBV19
clone_size: NA
d_call: TRBD1
cdr3_nt: TGTGCCAGCCGGACAGGTAGACAGCCCCAGCATTTT
cdr3_aa: CASRTGRQPQHF

j_call: TRBJ1-5
v_call: TRBV28
clone_size: few
d_call: NA
cdr3_nt: TGTGCCAGCAGTTCCGTCAGTGGCCAGCCCCAGCATTTT
cdr3_aa: CASSSVSGQPQHF

j_call: TRBJ1-2
v_call: TRBV5-6
clone_size: NA
d_call: TRBD1
cdr3_nt: TGTGCCAGCAGCCCCAGGACAGGAAAGTATGGCTACACCTTC
cdr3_aa: CASSPRTGKYGYTF

j_call: TRBJ2-3
v_call: TRBV10-3
clone_size: NA
d_call: TRBD2
cdr3_nt: TGTGCCATCAGCCCCCGGCGGGAGGCAGATACGCAGTATTTT
cdr3_aa: CAISPRREADTQYF

j_call: TRBJ2-7
v_call: TRBV7-6
clone_size: NA
d_call: TRBD1
cdr3_nt: TGTGCCAGCAGCGTCGGGGACAGCTCCTACGAGCAGTACTTC
cdr3_aa: CASSVGDSSYEQYF

j_call: TRBJ1-5
v_call: TRBV5-1
clone_size: NA
d_call: TRBD1
cdr3_nt: TGCGCCAGCAGCTTGGACGGGACAGGCGGACAGCCCCAGCATTTT
cdr3_aa: CASSLDGTGGQPQHF

j_call: TRBJ2-1
v_call: TRBV7-9
clone_size: NA
d_call: TRBD1
cdr3_nt: TGTGCCAGCAGACAGAGACAGGGGGGGTACAATGAGCAGTTCTTC
cdr3_aa: CASRQRQGGYNEQFF

j_call: TRBJ1-2
v_call: TRBV5-1
clone_size: once
d_call: NA
cdr3_nt: TGCGCCAGCAGCGTGTCAGGGGTGACGCGGGGCTACACCTTC
cdr3_aa: CASSVSGVTRGYTF

j_call: TRBJ1-5
v_call: TRBV18
clone_size: NA
d_call: NA
cdr3_nt: TGTGCCAGCTCAATAACAGGGAGCGGTAGCAATCAGCCCCAGCATTTT
cdr3_aa: CASSITGSGSNQPQHF

j_call: TRBJ2-1
v_call: TRBV5-6
clone_size: NA
d_call: TRBD1
cdr3_nt: TGTGCCAGCAGCACGACAGGGGAAGTCGATGAGCAGTTCTTC
cdr3_aa: CASSTTGEVDEQFF

j_call: TRBJ1-2
v_call: TRBV21-1
clone_size: few
d_call: NA
cdr3_nt: TGTGCCAGCAGCAAAGCGCTTAGTTATGGCTACACCTTC
cdr3_aa: CASSKALSYGYTF

j_call: TRBJ2-2
v_call: TRBV27
clone_size: NA
d_call: TRBD1
cdr3_nt: TGTGCCAGCAGTTCTCCCGGGACAGGGGCAGGAACCGGGGAGCTGTTTTTT
cdr3_aa: CASSSPGTGAGTGELFF

j_call: TRBJ2-2
v_call: TRBV27
clone_size: NA
d_call: TRBD1
cdr3_nt: TGTGCCAGCAGTTCCGGGACAGGTATAACCGGGGAGCTGTTTTTT
cdr3_aa: CASSSGTGITGELFF

j_call: TRBJ2-3
v_call: TRBV6-6
clone_size: NA
d_call: TRBD2
cdr3_nt: TGTGCCAGCAGTTATAGCGGGAAGGGGACAGATACGCAGTATTTT
cdr3_aa: CASSYSGKGTDTQYF

j_call: TRBJ2-5
v_call: TRBV5-1
clone_size: NA
d_call: NA
cdr3_nt: TGCGCCAGCAGCCAAGGACAAGTGGGACAAGAGACCCAGTACTTC
cdr3_aa: CASSQGQVGQETQYF

j_call: TRBJ2-1
v_call: TRBV14
clone_size: NA
d_call: TRBD1
cdr3_nt: TGTGCCAGCAGCCCCAGGGAGGGACAGGGGTACAATGAGCAGTTCTTC
cdr3_aa: CASSPREGQGYNEQFF

j_call: TRBJ2-1
v_call: TRBV29-1
clone_size: NA
d_call: NA
cdr3_nt: TGCAGCGTTGAGTTAGTTGAGCAGTTCTTC
cdr3_aa: CSVELVEQFF

j_call: TRBJ2-7
v_call: TRBV2
clone_size: NA
d_call: TRBD1
cdr3_nt: TGTGCCAGCAGTGACCCGACAGGGAACGATTACGAGCAGTACTTC
cdr3_aa: CASSDPTGNDYEQYF

j_call: TRBJ2-5
v_call: TRBV11-2
clone_size: NA
d_call: TRBD1
cdr3_nt: TGTGCCAGCAGCCCGGGACAGCAAGAGACCCAGTACTTC
cdr3_aa: CASSPGQQETQYF

j_call: TRBJ2-1
v_call: TRBV7-2
clone_size: NA
d_call: NA
cdr3_nt: TGTGCCAGCAGCCCTTCCCGACAGGAGCAGTTCTTC
cdr3_aa: CASSPSRQEQFF

j_call: TRBJ2-7
v_call: TRBV6-5
clone_size: NA
d_call: NA
cdr3_nt: TGTGCCAGCAGTTCGCTAGCAGCGAGCGAGCAGTACTTC
cdr3_aa: CASSSLAASEQYF

j_call: TRBJ2-7
v_call: TRBV6-1
clone_size: once
d_call: NA
cdr3_nt: TGTGCCAGCAGTGAAGAGGTCTGGGAGGCCTACGAGCAGTACTTC
cdr3_aa: CASSEEVWEAYEQYF

j_call: TRBJ2-2
v_call: TRBV5-1
clone_size: NA
d_call: TRBD1
cdr3_nt: TGCGCCAGCAGCCCCGGACAGGAGAACACCGGGGAGCTGTTTTTT
cdr3_aa: CASSPGQENTGELFF

j_call: TRBJ2-1
v_call: TRBV5-1
clone_size: once
d_call: TRBD1
cdr3_nt: TGCGCCAGCAGCCGGGGACAGGGGGCGGGCAATGAGCAGTTCTTC
cdr3_aa: CASSRGQGAGNEQFF

j_call: TRBJ2-3
v_call: TRBV5-1
clone_size: NA
d_call: NA
cdr3_nt: TGCGCCAGCAGCGAGGGACTCTATGCTAGCACAGATACGCAGTATTTT
cdr3_aa: CASSEGLYASTDTQYF

j_call: TRBJ2-2
v_call: TRBV14
clone_size: NA
d_call: TRBD1
cdr3_nt: TGTGCCAGCAGCGAGGAAGACAGGGCTTACACCGGGGAGCTGTTTTTT
cdr3_aa: CASSEEDRAYTGELFF

j_call: TRBJ1-2
v_call: TRBV5-4
clone_size: NA
d_call: NA
cdr3_nt: TGTGCCAGCAGCCGGACACCTAGTAACTATGGCTACACCTTC
cdr3_aa: CASSRTPSNYGYTF

j_call: TRBJ1-5
v_call: TRBV5-6
clone_size: few
d_call: NA
cdr3_nt: TGTGCCAGCAGCTCGTATAGCAATCAGCCCCAGCATTTT
cdr3_aa: CASSSYSNQPQHF

j_call: TRBJ2-7
v_call: TRBV30
clone_size: NA
d_call: TRBD2
cdr3_nt: TGTGCCTGGAGCCCTTGGCGGGGGGGCCGGTCCGAGCAGTACTTC
cdr3_aa: CAWSPWRGGRSEQYF

j_call: TRBJ2-6
v_call: TRBV5-4
clone_size: NA
d_call: NA
cdr3_nt: TGTGCCAGCAGCTTGGTGGCAGGGACTGGGGCCAACGTCCTGACTTTC
cdr3_aa: CASSLVAGTGANVLTF

j_call: TRBJ2-1
v_call: TRBV11-3
clone_size: NA
d_call: NA
cdr3_nt: TGTGCCAGCAGCTCCACAGGGAGCTCCTACAATGAGCAGTTCTTC
cdr3_aa: CASSSTGSSYNEQFF

j_call: TRBJ2-5
v_call: TRBV15
clone_size: NA
d_call: TRBD2
cdr3_nt: TGTGCCACCAGCAGAGGACTAGCGGAAGAGACCCAGTACTTC
cdr3_aa: CATSRGLAEETQYF

j_call: TRBJ2-1
v_call: TRBV7-9
clone_size: once
d_call: NA
cdr3_nt: TGTGCCAGCAGCCCCATCCAAGCGGGTATTAATGAGCAGTTCTTC
cdr3_aa: CASSPIQAGINEQFF

j_call: TRBJ2-1
v_call: TRBV12-5
clone_size: once
d_call: TRBD2
cdr3_nt: TGTGCTAGTGGTTTAAGACTAGCGGGGGTTCCCTACAATGAGCAGTTCTTC
cdr3_aa: CASGLRLAGVPYNEQFF

j_call: TRBJ2-4
v_call: TRBV6-4
clone_size: once
d_call: TRBD1
cdr3_nt: TGTGCCAGCAGTGACTCTGGGACAGCTATTCAGTACTTC
cdr3_aa: CASSDSGTAIQYF

j_call: TRBJ2-3
v_call: TRBV7-9
clone_size: NA
d_call: NA
cdr3_nt: TGTGCCAGCAGCCCCCAGGGCACAGATACGCAGTATTTT
cdr3_aa: CASSPQGTDTQYF

j_call: TRBJ2-1
v_call: TRBV6-5
clone_size: NA
d_call: TRBD1
cdr3_nt: TGTGCCAGCAGGCTCGGGACAGGCTACTACAATGAGCAGTTCTTC
cdr3_aa: CASRLGTGYYNEQFF

j_call: TRBJ2-7
v_call: TRBV29-1
clone_size: NA
d_call: TRBD1
cdr3_nt: TGCAGCGTCCGGGCTTCGGGACAGGGGCCAGCCTACGAGCAGTACTTC
cdr3_aa: CSVRASGQGPAYEQYF

j_call: TRBJ1-5
v_call: TRBV7-9
clone_size: NA
d_call: NA
cdr3_nt: TGTGCCAGCAGCACGACAGTTGGGGATCAGCCCCAGCATTTT
cdr3_aa: CASSTTVGDQPQHF

j_call: TRBJ1-2
v_call: TRBV7-9
clone_size: once
d_call: TRBD1
cdr3_nt: TGTGCCAGCAGCCCAGGACAGGTTGGACCCTATGGCTACACCTTC
cdr3_aa: CASSPGQVGPYGYTF

j_call: TRBJ2-1
v_call: TRBV27
clone_size: NA
d_call: TRBD1
cdr3_nt: TGTGCCAGCAGACGCACGTTCGGGACAGGGGGTGGCGAGCAGTTCTTC
cdr3_aa: CASRRTFGTGGGEQFF

j_call: TRBJ1-2
v_call: TRBV11-2
clone_size: NA
d_call: NA
cdr3_nt: TGTGCCAGCAGCTTAGTAGGGGCCCAGGCGGGCTACACCTTC
cdr3_aa: CASSLVGAQAGYTF

j_call: TRBJ2-1
v_call: TRBV7-9
clone_size: NA
d_call: TRBD2
cdr3_nt: TGTGCCAGCAGCTTAGTCCCCCTTACGGGAGCGGGAGCTAGGGAGCAGTTCTTC
cdr3_aa: CASSLVPLTGAGAREQFF

j_call: TRBJ1-1
v_call: TRBV10-1
clone_size: few
d_call: NA
cdr3_nt: TGCGCCAGCAGTGACGGGGGATTAGGCACTGAAGCTTTCTTT
cdr3_aa: CASSDGGLGTEAFF

j_call: TRBJ1-2
v_call: TRBV28
clone_size: NA
d_call: TRBD1
cdr3_nt: TGTGCCAGCAGTCAACCATCGGGACAGGGAGGAGGCTACACCTTC
cdr3_aa: CASSQPSGQGGGYTF